The T cell receptor beta chain under discussion was sequenced for a study of CD8 T cells in Susac syndrome. TEMRA cells underwent FACS enrichment and CD8+ and CD4+ T cells underwent negative isolation. This CDR3 has 16 amino acids. The V gene's germline CDR1 is DFQATT and CDR2 SNEGSKA (reference sequence). The RNA, about 0.45 to 1 ug, was put through reverse transcription using random hexamers. TCR beta CDR3 was amplified by immunoSEQ covering 54 Vbeta and 13 Jbeta. TCRdb independently ran MiXCR on the immunoSEQ multiplex PCR reads; one entry per CDR3 protein. Of approximately 150,000 distinct CDR3 sequences in the sample, about 94% were seen once.

This receptor was identified in a human donor in good health. The sample comprised CD4+ T cells from PBMCs. The genes are TRBV20-1 and TRBJ1-1, with D possibly matching TRBD1 (6 bases). CDR3 loop: CRALGRGRSWNTEAFF. The CDR3 nucleotides are TGCAGGGCGTTGGGCAGGGGCCGTTCTTGGAACACTGAAGCTTTCTTT.